Listed below are T cell receptor beta chains from one sample, sequenced in a study of blood T cell repertoires in COVID-19. The table came from immunoSEQ multiplex PCR; TCRdb's copy has only in-frame clones and leaves some out. Of about 320,000 clones detected, roughly 83% appear once; the ten largest clones hold approximately 1.5%. The sample was peripheral blood. These receptors were taken from a woman in her fifties or sixties with acute or convalescent COVID-19. Each CDR3 is given with its conserved first and last residue. D genes are given only for firm matches. Clone size is given for some rows only: seen once, a few or many times, or a class if the clone is expanded.

D gene,J gene,clone size,V gene,CDR3 protein,CDR3 DNA
TRBD2,TRBJ2-7,-,TRBV5-4,CASSDGLAVHEQYF,TGTGCCAGCAGCGATGGACTAGCGGTCCACGAGCAGTACTTC
TRBD2,TRBJ2-1,-,TRBV5-1,CASSYGLAGGPTYNEQFF,TGCGCCAGCAGCTACGGACTAGCGGGAGGCCCAACCTACAATGAGCAGTTCTTC
-,TRBJ1-1,-,TRBV29-1,CSGEWANTEAFF,TGCAGCGGTGAGTGGGCGAACACTGAAGCTTTCTTT
TRBD2,TRBJ2-5,-,TRBV24-1,CATSESLGLKQETQYF,TGTGCCACCAGTGAGAGCCTGGGACTAAAACAAGAGACCCAGTACTTC
-,TRBJ1-1,-,TRBV7-9,CASSLVVGRNTEAFF,TGTGCCAGCAGCTTAGTTGTGGGGCGGAACACTGAAGCTTTCTTT
TRBD1,TRBJ1-6,once,TRBV7-6,CASSFRDRDDSPLHF,TGTGCCAGCAGCTTCCGGGACAGGGACGATTCACCCCTCCACTTT
-,TRBJ2-7,-,TRBV6-2/TRBV6-3,CASSPHRVPGEQYF,TGTGCCAGCAGCCCACACAGGGTGCCTGGCGAGCAGTACTTC
TRBD2,TRBJ2-7,-,TRBV30,CAWSVPGRSGVSYEQYF,TGTGCCTGGAGTGTACCGGGGAGAAGCGGGGTTTCCTACGAGCAGTACTTC
TRBD1,TRBJ1-3,-,TRBV12-3/TRBV12-4,CASSWTGGGTIYF,TGTGCCAGCAGTTGGACAGGGGGAGGCACCATATATTTT
-,TRBJ1-1,-,TRBV7-2,CASSLGGVGLNTEAFF,TGTGCCAGCAGCTTAGGCGGGGTAGGGCTGAACACTGAAGCTTTCTTT
-,TRBJ1-1,-,TRBV19,CASSMVGAVRTEAFF,TGTGCCAGTAGTATGGTTGGGGCAGTGAGGACTGAAGCTTTCTTT
-,TRBJ2-5,-,TRBV28,CASSIQGRGSGTQYF,TGTGCCAGCAGCATACAAGGTCGGGGGTCCGGGACCCAGTACTTC
TRBD2,TRBJ2-1,once,TRBV5-3,CARSSREEAYNEQFF,TGTGCCAGAAGCTCGCGGGAGGAAGCCTACAATGAGCAGTTCTTC
-,TRBJ2-1,-,TRBV7-3,CASSLTFGTYNEQFF,TGTGCCAGCAGCTTAACGTTCGGGACCTACAATGAGCAGTTCTTC
-,TRBJ2-7,-,TRBV21-1,CASSKEAWTVLEQYF,TGTGCCAGCAGCAAAGAGGCCTGGACAGTCTTGGAGCAGTACTTC
TRBD1,TRBJ2-5,-,TRBV11-3,CASSLDRAETQYF,TGTGCCAGCAGCCTCGACAGGGCCGAGACCCAGTACTTC
-,TRBJ2-1,-,TRBV21-1,CASSRGLSGRTYNEQFF,TGTGCCAGCAGCAGGGGGCTAAGCGGGAGGACCTACAATGAGCAGTTCTTC
-,TRBJ1-4,-,TRBV28,CASTGRGNEKLFF,TGTGCCAGCACCGGAAGGGGGAATGAAAAACTGTTTTTT
-,TRBJ2-4,-,TRBV27,CASSQRRQLIQYF,TGTGCCAGCAGTCAAAGGAGACAGTTAATTCAGTACTTC
TRBD1,TRBJ1-1,-,TRBV24-1,CASSEGATTEAFF,TGTGCCTCCTCGGAGGGGGCGACCACTGAAGCTTTCTTT
TRBD1,TRBJ2-7,-,TRBV7-3,CASSPGDRGDEQYF,TGTGCCAGCAGCCCAGGGGACAGGGGTGATGAGCAGTACTTC
-,TRBJ2-7,few,TRBV12-3/TRBV12-4,CASSQGYEQYF,TGTGCCAGCAGTCAGGGCTACGAGCAGTACTTC
TRBD1,TRBJ1-1,-,TRBV5-1,CASRTGDGNTEAFF,TGCGCCAGCAGAACAGGGGATGGGAACACTGAAGCTTTCTTT
TRBD1,TRBJ1-2,-,TRBV6-5,CACRQGVFGYTF,TGTGCCTGTCGGCAGGGGGTCTTTGGCTACACCTTC
-,TRBJ2-1,once,TRBV7-3,CASSLTDSPNEQFF,TGTGCCAGCAGCTTAACGGACAGCCCCAATGAGCAGTTCTTC
TRBD1,TRBJ2-5,-,TRBV5-6,CASSSRQGNEETQYF,TGTGCCAGCAGCTCACGACAGGGTAACGAAGAGACCCAGTACTTC
TRBD1,TRBJ2-2,-,TRBV7-6,CASSLRTGDTGELFF,TGTGCCAGCAGCTTAAGGACAGGGGACACCGGGGAGCTGTTTTTT
-,TRBJ2-7,-,TRBV12-3/TRBV12-4,CASSRTEGYEQYF,TGTGCCAGCAGTCGGACAGAGGGTTACGAGCAGTACTTC
-,TRBJ2-1,few,TRBV7-3,CASSLTSYNEQFF,TGTGCCAGCAGCTTGACTAGCTACAATGAGCAGTTCTTC
TRBD2,TRBJ2-1,-,TRBV24-1,CATSAGREGHEQFF,TGTGCCACCAGTGCAGGGCGGGAGGGCCATGAGCAGTTCTTC
TRBD2,TRBJ2-1,-,TRBV3-1/TRBV3-2,CASSPEGVLAGPGGSNEQFF,TGTGCCAGCAGCCCCGAGGGGGTTCTAGCGGGCCCCGGGGGCTCCAATGAGCAGTTCTTC
-,TRBJ2-2,-,TRBV24-1,CATSDLGGTGELFF,TGTGCCACCAGTGATTTGGGGGGGACCGGGGAGCTGTTTTTT
TRBD2,TRBJ2-1,-,TRBV27,CASSSREVSHNEQFF,TGTGCCAGCTCCTCCCGGGAGGTTAGTCACAATGAGCAGTTCTTC
-,TRBJ1-1,-,TRBV7-3,CASSLDRNTEAFF,TGTGCCAGCAGCTTAGACAGGAACACTGAAGCTTTCTTT
TRBD1,TRBJ1-1,few,TRBV9,CASSVRDSNTEAFF,TGTGCCAGCAGCGTACGGGACAGTAACACTGAAGCTTTCTTT
-,TRBJ1-3,few,TRBV19,CASSESSGNTIYF,TGTGCCAGTAGCGAGAGCTCTGGAAACACCATATATTTT
TRBD2,TRBJ2-1,-,TRBV13,CASSSGGLDWVDEQFF,TGTGCCAGCAGCTCCGGGGGGTTAGATTGGGTCGATGAGCAGTTCTTC
-,TRBJ2-3,few,TRBV5-1,CASSLIGGRADTQYF,TGCGCCAGCAGCTTGATAGGGGGGAGGGCAGATACGCAGTATTTT
TRBD1,TRBJ2-4,-,TRBV18,CASSRAATGVDIQYF,TGTGCCAGCTCACGCGCCGCCACAGGGGTAGACATTCAGTACTTC
-,TRBJ1-5,-,TRBV6-6,CASRRGGSEQPQHF,TGTGCCAGCCGAAGGGGGGGGTCGGAGCAGCCCCAGCATTTT
-,TRBJ1-5,-,TRBV7-9,CASSRSYSNQPQHF,TGTGCCAGCAGCCGGTCCTATAGCAATCAGCCCCAGCATTTT
-,TRBJ1-6,-,TRBV5-3,CARSTPDRTNSPLHF,TGTGCCAGAAGCACTCCCGACAGGACTAATTCACCCCTCCACTTT
TRBD2,TRBJ2-1,-,TRBV7-3,CASSILAGLSNEQFF,TGTGCCAGCAGCATACTAGCGGGCCTAAGTAATGAGCAGTTCTTC
-,TRBJ2-3,-,TRBV28,CASSPLRSTLGADTQYF,TGTGCCAGCAGTCCCTTGAGAAGTACCTTGGGAGCAGATACGCAGTATTTT
TRBD2,TRBJ2-7,-,TRBV3-1/TRBV3-2,CASSQLAGGSEEQYF,TGTGCCAGCAGCCAACTAGCGGGAGGGTCGGAGGAGCAGTACTTC
-,TRBJ1-3,-,TRBV7-3,CASSLSSGNTIYF,TGTGCCAGCAGCTTATCATCCGGAAACACCATATATTTT
TRBD1,TRBJ2-2,-,TRBV2,CASSEQGETGELFF,TGTGCCAGCAGTGAACAGGGGGAGACCGGGGAGCTGTTTTTT
TRBD1,TRBJ2-7,-,TRBV11-1,CASSLAGTGGYEQYF,TGTGCCAGCAGCTTAGCCGGGACAGGGGGCTACGAGCAGTACTTC
TRBD1,TRBJ2-7,-,TRBV15,CATEETGESGEQYF,TGTGCCACCGAAGAGACAGGGGAGAGTGGCGAGCAGTACTTC
-,TRBJ1-4,-,TRBV3-1/TRBV3-2,CASSQGGAEKLFF,TGTGCCAGCAGCCAAGGGGGCGCTGAAAAACTGTTTTTT
-,TRBJ2-1,-,TRBV5-1,CASSLQGQGYNEQFF,TGCGCCAGCAGCTTACAGGGCCAGGGTTACAATGAGCAGTTCTTC
-,TRBJ1-5,-,TRBV18,CASSGRRDNQPQHF,TGTGCCAGCTCAGGGCGGCGGGACAATCAGCCCCAGCATTTT
TRBD2,TRBJ2-5,-,TRBV7-3,CASSRGTSEETQYF,TGTGCCAGCAGCCGAGGGACTAGCGAAGAGACCCAGTACTTC
-,TRBJ1-1,-,TRBV5-1,CASSLGVGGTSEAFF,TGCGCCAGCAGCTTGGGAGTCGGCGGCACAAGTGAAGCTTTCTTT
-,TRBJ1-1,-,TRBV11-2,CASSLQGGGTEAFF,TGTGCCAGCAGCCTTCAGGGAGGAGGCACTGAAGCTTTCTTT
TRBD1,TRBJ1-5,few,TRBV6-4,CASSATGESNQPQHF,TGTGCCAGCAGCGCAACAGGGGAGAGCAATCAGCCCCAGCATTTT
TRBD1,TRBJ1-1,-,TRBV18,CASSREMPGQGAEAFF,TGTGCCAGCTCACGGGAAATGCCGGGACAGGGCGCTGAAGCTTTCTTT
TRBD2,TRBJ2-7,-,TRBV5-4,CASSLGGDFYEQYF,TGTGCCAGCAGCCTGGGAGGGGACTTCTACGAGCAGTACTTC
-,TRBJ2-7,-,TRBV1,CTSSQDGAGEEYEQYF,TGCACCAGCAGCCAAGATGGCGCGGGAGAAGAGTACGAGCAGTACTTC